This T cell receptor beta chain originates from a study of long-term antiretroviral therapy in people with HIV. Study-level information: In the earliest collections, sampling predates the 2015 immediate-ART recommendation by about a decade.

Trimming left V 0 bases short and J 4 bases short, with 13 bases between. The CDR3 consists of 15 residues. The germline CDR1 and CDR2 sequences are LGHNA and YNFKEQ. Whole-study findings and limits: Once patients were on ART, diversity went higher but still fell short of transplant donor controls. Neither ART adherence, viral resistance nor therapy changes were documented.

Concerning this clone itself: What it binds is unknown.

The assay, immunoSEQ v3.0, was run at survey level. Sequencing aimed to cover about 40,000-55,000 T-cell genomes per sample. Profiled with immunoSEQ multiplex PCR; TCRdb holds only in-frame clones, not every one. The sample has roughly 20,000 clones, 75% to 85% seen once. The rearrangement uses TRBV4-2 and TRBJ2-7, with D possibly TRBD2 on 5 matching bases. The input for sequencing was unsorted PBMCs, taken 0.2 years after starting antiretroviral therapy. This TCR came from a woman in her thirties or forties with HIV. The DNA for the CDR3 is TGTGCCAGCAGCCAAGACCCGGGAACGGATTACGAGCAGTACTTC. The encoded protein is CASSQDPGTDYEQYF.